This is a list of T cell receptor beta chains from one sample in a study of cytomegalovirus exposure and HLA in healthy donors. Produced via immunoSEQ multiplex PCR; TCRdb's table is partial and in-frame only. Among approximately 150,000 clones listed, around 78% were seen once. The specimen sequenced was PBMCs. Receptor source: a woman between 35 and 50 years old in good health and CMV-seropositive. Both conserved end residues are part of each CDR3. A D gene is named only where the DNA matches it firmly.

v_call	d_call	cdr3_aa
TRBV5-1	.	CASSPSALGGNNEKLFF
TRBV6-1	TRBD2	CASSRTRGYEQYF
TRBV11-2	TRBD2	CASSLRTGGGEQFF
TRBV7-2	TRBD2	CASSLYSPTSGTGELFF
TRBV27	TRBD2	CASSSLAGAETQYF
TRBV5-4	TRBD1	CASSGTDGSRDF
TRBV5-1	.	CASSPEGQWNGELFF
TRBV7-9	.	CASSWAGAAGIEQFF
TRBV27	TRBD1	CASSLGQGVNYGYTF
TRBV5-1	TRBD1	CASSLSGDRSEQYF
TRBV28	.	CASREGWTEAFF
TRBV19	TRBD1	CASSSLQGSGNQPQHF
TRBV5-1	TRBD2	CASSYGTMNEQFF
TRBV28	.	CASSLGDTSTNEKLFF
TRBV6-5	TRBD1	CASSNRQGPGELFF
TRBV7-3	.	CASSDTLNTGELFF
TRBV7-9	.	CASSLVRGADTIYF
TRBV5-1	TRBD1	CASSFTGGYTEAFF